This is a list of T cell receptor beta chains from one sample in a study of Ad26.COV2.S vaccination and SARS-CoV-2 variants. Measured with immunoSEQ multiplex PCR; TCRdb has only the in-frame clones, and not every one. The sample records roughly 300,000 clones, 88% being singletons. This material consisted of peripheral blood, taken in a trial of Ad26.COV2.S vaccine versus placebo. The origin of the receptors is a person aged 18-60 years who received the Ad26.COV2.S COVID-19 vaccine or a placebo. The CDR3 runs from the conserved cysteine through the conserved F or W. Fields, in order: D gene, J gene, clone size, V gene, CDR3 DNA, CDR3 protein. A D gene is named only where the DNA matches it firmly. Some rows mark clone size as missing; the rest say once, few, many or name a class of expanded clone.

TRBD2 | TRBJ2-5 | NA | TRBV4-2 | TGTGCCAGCAGCCAAGATCTTGGCGCGGGGGACGGAGAGACCCAGTACTTC | CASSQDLGAGDGETQYF
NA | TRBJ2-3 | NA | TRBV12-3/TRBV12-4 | TGTGCCAGCAGTTTGAGCACAGATACGCAGTATTTT | CASSLSTDTQYF
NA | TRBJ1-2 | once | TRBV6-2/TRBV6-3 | TGTGCCAGCAGCCTCCACCCGGACAGCAAAGGCTACACCTTC | CASSLHPDSKGYTF
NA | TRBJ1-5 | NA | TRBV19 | TGTGCCAGTAGTATGGGTCAGAGAAATCAGCCCCAGCATTTT | CASSMGQRNQPQHF
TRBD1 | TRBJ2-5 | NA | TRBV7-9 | TGTGCCAGCAGCTTAGTTACAGGGGAAGAGACCCAGTACTTC | CASSLVTGEETQYF
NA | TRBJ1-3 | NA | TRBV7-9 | TGTGCCAGCAGCGATGGGACGAGTGGAAACACCATATATTTT | CASSDGTSGNTIYF
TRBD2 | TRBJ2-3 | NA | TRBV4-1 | TGCGCCAGCAGCCAAGATGGCGGCGGGGGGGCATCAGATACGCAGTATTTT | CASSQDGGGGASDTQYF
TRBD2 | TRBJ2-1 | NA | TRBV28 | TGTGCCAGCAGTCGACTAGCGGGAGTAGATGAGCAGTTCTTC | CASSRLAGVDEQFF
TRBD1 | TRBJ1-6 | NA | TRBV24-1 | TGTGCCACCAGTGAGGGACAGGGGAATTCACCCCTCCACTTT | CATSEGQGNSPLHF
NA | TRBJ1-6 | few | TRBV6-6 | TGTGCCAGCAGTTACTCGTCAGAGAATAATTCACCCCTCCACTTT | CASSYSSENNSPLHF
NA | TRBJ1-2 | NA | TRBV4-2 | TGTGCCAGCAGCCAAGATCTCGCAGACACCGGTGGCTACACCTTC | CASSQDLADTGGYTF
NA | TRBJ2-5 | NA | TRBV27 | TGTGCCAGCAGTTTATTCCGGGGGCCGGCTCAGGAGACCCAGTACTTC | CASSLFRGPAQETQYF
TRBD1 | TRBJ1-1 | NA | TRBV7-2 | TGTGCCAGCAGCGCCCAGGGGGCTTACACTGAAGCTTTCTTT | CASSAQGAYTEAFF
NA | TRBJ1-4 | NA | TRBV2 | TGTGCCAGCAAGGCTAGGGGTTTAATCGTGAATGAAAAACTGTTTTTT | CASKARGLIVNEKLFF
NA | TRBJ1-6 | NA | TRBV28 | TGTGCCAGCAACCCCAGACCCCTCGGCAATTCACCCCTCCACTTT | CASNPRPLGNSPLHF
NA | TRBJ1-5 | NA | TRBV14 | TGTGCCAGCAGCCAAGGGGGGGGAAGCAATCAGCCCCAGCATTTT | CASSQGGGSNQPQHF
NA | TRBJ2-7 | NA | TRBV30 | TGTGCCTGCAGGGAGATCTACGAGCAGTACTTC | CACREIYEQYF
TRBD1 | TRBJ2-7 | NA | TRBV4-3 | TGCGCCAGCAGCCAAAATTCCAGGACAGGGGGCGGGCAGTACTTC | CASSQNSRTGGGQYF
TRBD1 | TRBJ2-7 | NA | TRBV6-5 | TGTGCCAGCAGTTATGTACAGGGGGGCTACGAGCAGTACTTC | CASSYVQGGYEQYF
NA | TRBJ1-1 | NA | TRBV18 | TGTGCCAGCTCACCACTTGACAGAAACACTGAAGCTTTCTTT | CASSPLDRNTEAFF
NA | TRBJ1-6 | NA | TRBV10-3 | TGTGCCATCAGTGAAGGTCCGGTGGACTCCTATAATTCACCCCTCCACTTT | CAISEGPVDSYNSPLHF
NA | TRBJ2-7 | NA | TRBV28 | TGTGCCAGCAGTTTCCCGCTTGCCAACTCCTACGAGCAGTACTTC | CASSFPLANSYEQYF
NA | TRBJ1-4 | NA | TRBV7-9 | TGTGCCAGCAGCTTAGAATATGAAAAACTGTTTTTT | CASSLEYEKLFF
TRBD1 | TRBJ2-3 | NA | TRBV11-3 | TGTGCCAGCAGCTTACGACAGGGGGCTACGGATACGCAGTATTTT | CASSLRQGATDTQYF
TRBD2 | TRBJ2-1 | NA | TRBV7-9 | TGTGCCAGCAGCTTAGTTATCGGACTAGCGGGAGATGAGCAGTTCTTC | CASSLVIGLAGDEQFF
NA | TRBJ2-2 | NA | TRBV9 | TGTGCCAGCAGCGTAGGTGGAGGACTACCTATAACCGGGGAGCTGTTTTTT | CASSVGGGLPITGELFF